A single sample is the source of the 6 T cell receptor beta chains below, sequenced in a study of CD8 T cells in Susac syndrome. The RNA, about 0.45 to 1 ug, was put through reverse transcription using random hexamers. TCRdb passed the immunoSEQ multiplex PCR reads through MiXCR, listing each CDR3 protein once. The table has roughly 140,000 distinct CDR3 sequences, roughly 94% seen once; the top ten hold over 0.25%. The material sequenced was CD8+ T cells from PBMCs. The receptors were sampled from a human donor in good health.

This rearrangement joins TRBV5-6 to TRBJ2-5; D gene uncertain. Germline CDR1 is SGHDT and CDR2 is YYEEEE. The CDR3 extends over 12 amino acids. The V gene lost 2 bases and the J gene lost 5 bases, with 7 bases spanning the gap. The CDR3 spells CASSFLRETQYF. CDR3 coding DNA: TGTGCCAGCAGCTTCCTGCGGGAGACCCAGTACTTC.

The rearrangement joins TRBV15 to TRBJ2-7; 10 bases map to TRBD1. This CDR3 comprises 14 residues. Germline CDR1 is LNHNV and CDR2 is YYDKDF (reference sequence). V was pared by 5 bases and J by 1 base, with 2 bases of the junction left unmatched. The CDR3 nucleotides are TGTGCCACCAGCGGGGACAGGGGATCCTACGAGCAGTACTTC. Its protein product is CATSGDRGSYEQYF.

This clonotype was found once. The chain combines TRBV27 with TRBJ1-1; TRBD1 aligns across 9 bases. This CDR3 is 16 amino acids long. The ends lost 2 bases at V and 3 bases at J; junction bases unmatched: 7. Per germline, CDR1 MNHEY and CDR2 SMNVEV (reference sequence). CDR3 region: CASSLLSNRGHTEAFF. In nucleotides, the CDR3 is TGTGCCAGCAGTTTACTTAGTAACAGGGGGCACACTGAAGCTTTCTTT.

This chain connects TRBV6-1 to TRBJ2-7; D is unresolved. From germline, CDR1 is MNHNS and CDR2 SASEGT. CDR3 length equals 13 residues. The V and J ends lost 3 bases and 6 bases respectively, with 12 bases between them. As DNA, the CDR3 is TGTGCCAGCAGTGATATCCGTTTGGGCGAGCAGTACTTC. Translated: CASSDIRLGEQYF.

The CDR3 reads CASSQRLGHINQPQHF. Here the CDR3 DNA reads TGCGCCAGCAGCCAAAGGTTGGGACATATCAATCAGCCCCAGCATTTT. The genes are TRBV4-3 and TRBJ1-5; a possible D gene is TRBD1 (6 bases). From germline, CDR1 is LGHNA and CDR2 YSLEER. The ends were cut back, 2 bases at V and 3 bases at J, with 14 bases in the middle. The CDR3 spans 16 residues.

V is TRBV20-1 and J is TRBJ2-7, with TRBD1 matching 9 bases. The CDR3 runs to 13 residues. Germline CDR1 DFQATT, CDR2 SNEGSKA (reference sequence). Losses at the gene ends were 5 bases for V and 2 bases for J; bases not matched to a gene: 4. As DNA, the CDR3 is TGCAGTGCTCGGACAGGGGAGGCCTACGAGCAGTACTTC. As protein: CSARTGEAYEQYF.